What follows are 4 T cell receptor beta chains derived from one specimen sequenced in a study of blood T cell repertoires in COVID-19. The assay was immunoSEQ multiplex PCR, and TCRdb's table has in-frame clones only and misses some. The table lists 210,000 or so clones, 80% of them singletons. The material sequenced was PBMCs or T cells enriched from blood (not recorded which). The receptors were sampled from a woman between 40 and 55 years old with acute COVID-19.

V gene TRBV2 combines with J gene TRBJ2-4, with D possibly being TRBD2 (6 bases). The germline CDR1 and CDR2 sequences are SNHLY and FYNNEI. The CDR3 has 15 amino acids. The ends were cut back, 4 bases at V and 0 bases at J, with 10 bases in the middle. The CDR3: CASSGSGLAKNIQYF. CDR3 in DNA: TGTGCCAGCAGTGGGTCGGGACTAGCCAAAAACATTCAGTACTTC.

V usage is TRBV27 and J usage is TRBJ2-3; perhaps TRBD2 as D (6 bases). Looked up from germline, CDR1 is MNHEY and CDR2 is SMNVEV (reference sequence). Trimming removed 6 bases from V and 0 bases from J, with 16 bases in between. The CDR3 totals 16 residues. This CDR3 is CASSFTGLSSTDTQYF. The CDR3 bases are TGTGCCAGCAGCTTTACGGGACTCTCTAGCACAGATACGCAGTATTTT.

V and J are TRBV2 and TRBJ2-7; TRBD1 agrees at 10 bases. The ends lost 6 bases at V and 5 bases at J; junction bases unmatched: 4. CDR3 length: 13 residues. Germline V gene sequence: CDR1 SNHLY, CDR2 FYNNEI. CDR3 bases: TGTGCCAGCAGGGGGGACAGGGGAGACGAGCAGTACTTC. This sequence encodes CASRGDRGDEQYF.

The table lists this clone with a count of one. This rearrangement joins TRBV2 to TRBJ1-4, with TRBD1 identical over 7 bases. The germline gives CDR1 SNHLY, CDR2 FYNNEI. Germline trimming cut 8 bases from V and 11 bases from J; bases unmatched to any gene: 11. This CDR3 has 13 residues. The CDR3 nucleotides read TGTGCCAGCCGACAGGGTAAAGCGAGGAAACTGTTTTTT. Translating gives CASRQGKARKLFF. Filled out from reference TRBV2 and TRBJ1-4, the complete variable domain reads EPEVTQTPSHQVTQMGQEVILRCVPISNHLYFYWYRQILGQKVEFLVSFYNNEISEKSEIFDDQFSVERPDGSNFTLKIRSTKLEDSAMYFCASRQGKARKLFFGSGTQLSVL.